The rows below give T cell receptor beta chains drawn from one sample of a study of beta chain features in type 1 diabetes. TCRdb's table, derived via immunoSEQ multiplex PCR, lists solely in-frame clones and lacks some. The sample gives 500,000 to 800,000 clones, around an eighth of which show up once; about 0.11% is in the top ten. The sequenced material came from naive CD4+ T cells from blood. These TCRs come from a man aged 25-40 years with type 1 diabetes. CDR3s include the opening cysteine and the closing phenylalanine or tryptophan. Each record gives: clone size, J gene, D gene, V gene, CDR3 protein, CDR3 DNA. D genes are given only for firm matches. Clone sizes are given selectively: once, few, many, or a class where the clone is expanded.

.	TRBJ1-5	.	TRBV6-6	CASSPQGSNQPQHF	TGTGCCAGCAGCCCTCAGGGTAGCAATCAGCCCCAGCATTTT
.	TRBJ2-3	.	TRBV9	CASSLGPGTDTQYF	TGTGCCAGCAGCCTTGGACCAGGCACAGATACGCAGTATTTT
.	TRBJ1-4	.	TRBV5-6	CASSLGSTNEKLFF	TGTGCCAGCAGCTTGGGGTCAACTAATGAAAAACTGTTTTTT
few	TRBJ1-1	.	TRBV2	CASSAQGKTEAFF	TGTGCCAGCAGTGCACAGGGTAAGACTGAAGCTTTCTTT
many	TRBJ2-5	.	TRBV7-7	CASSEVPNF	TGTGCCAGCAGCGAGGTCCCAAACTTC
few	TRBJ2-7	.	TRBV28	CASTRRTGASYEQYF	TGTGCCAGCACCCGGCGGACGGGGGCCTCCTACGAGCAGTACTTC
.	TRBJ1-2	.	TRBV19	CASSIEDPGFYGYTF	TGTGCCAGTAGTATTGAAGATCCGGGATTTTATGGCTACACCTTC
few	TRBJ1-2	TRBD1	TRBV27	CATRQGNYGYTF	TGTGCCACCCGACAGGGAAACTATGGCTACACCTTC
few	TRBJ2-4	.	TRBV28	CASSIARQGSKNIQYF	TGTGCCAGCAGTATCGCCCGTCAGGGTTCCAAAAACATTCAGTACTTC
few	TRBJ1-5	TRBD1	TRBV7-2	CASSRQGGRNQPQHF	TGTGCCAGCAGCCGACAGGGGGGACGGAATCAGCCCCAGCATTTT
.	TRBJ1-2	.	TRBV6-1	CASTHYDYGYTF	TGTGCCAGCACCCACTACGACTATGGCTACACCTTC
.	TRBJ1-2	.	TRBV5-1	CASSLALSGSGGYTF	TGCGCCAGCAGCTTGGCCCTTTCAGGGAGCGGTGGCTACACCTTC
few	TRBJ2-5	.	TRBV29-1	CSPRMQETQYF	TGCAGCCCCCGGATGCAAGAGACCCAGTACTTC
few	TRBJ2-1	.	TRBV9	CASSVVMGGEQFF	TGTGCCAGCAGCGTAGTCATGGGAGGTGAGCAGTTCTTC
few	TRBJ2-3	.	TRBV7-9	CASSVAGRGPTDTQYF	TGTGCCAGCAGCGTAGCCGGACGCGGTCCCACAGATACGCAGTATTTT
few	TRBJ2-3	.	TRBV7-9	CASSFAGADTQYF	TGTGCCAGCAGCTTCGCAGGGGCAGATACGCAGTATTTT
few	TRBJ2-5	.	TRBV6-1	CASSEEAGRWETQYF	TGTGCCAGCAGTGAGGAGGCAGGGAGGTGGGAGACCCAGTACTTC
few	TRBJ2-3	.	TRBV6-5	CASSYTGITDTQYF	TGTGCCAGCAGTTATACAGGTATCACAGATACGCAGTATTTT
few	TRBJ1-6	.	TRBV18	CASSPDPRGSPLHF	TGTGCCAGCTCACCCGATCCGAGGGGCTCACCCCTCCACTTT
.	TRBJ2-7	TRBD1	TRBV28	CASSLELRQGQYF	TGTGCCAGCAGTTTAGAACTAAGACAGGGACAGTACTTC
.	TRBJ2-3	.	TRBV7-2	CASSFPPGASRHTDTQYF	TGTGCCAGCAGCTTCCCCCCCGGGGCTAGCAGGCACACAGATACGCAGTATTTT
.	TRBJ2-7	.	TRBV5-1	CASSNGGSSYEQYF	TGCGCCAGCAGCAACGGGGGAAGCTCCTACGAGCAGTACTTC
few	TRBJ1-1	.	TRBV14	CASSQVAGAGTEAFF	TGTGCCAGCAGCCAAGTGGCAGGGGCAGGCACTGAAGCTTTCTTT
.	TRBJ2-5	.	TRBV7-8	CASSHTNAGPQETQYF	TGTGCCAGCAGCCATACGAACGCCGGACCCCAAGAGACCCAGTACTTC
.	TRBJ2-2	TRBD1	TRBV7-2	CASSSSRDRGIGELFF	TGTGCCAGCAGCTCGTCCCGGGACAGGGGAATCGGGGAGCTGTTTTTT
few	TRBJ2-1	.	TRBV5-1	CASSPGPGGNEQFF	TGCGCCAGCAGCCCGGGACCCGGGGGCAATGAGCAGTTCTTC
.	TRBJ2-3	.	TRBV5-1	CASSLGVQGTDTQYF	TGCGCCAGCAGCTTGGGCGTTCAGGGAACAGATACGCAGTATTTT
few	TRBJ2-1	TRBD1	TRBV30	CAWNSGQGAGNEQFF	TGTGCCTGGAATTCCGGGCAGGGGGCGGGTAATGAGCAGTTCTTC
few	TRBJ1-6	.	TRBV7-2	CASSLEFHRLISPLHF	TGTGCCAGCAGCTTAGAGTTTCACAGACTGATATCACCCCTCCACTTT
.	TRBJ2-3	.	TRBV6-5	CASSYWKGSTDTQYF	TGTGCCAGCAGTTACTGGAAAGGGTCCACAGATACGCAGTATTTT